These 5 T cell receptor beta chains share one sample of origin, sequenced in a study of tissue T cells after allogeneic stem cell transplantation (dated by TCRdb to the early 2020s). Library prep was done by the immunoSEQ multiplex PCR assay. Here the immuneACCESS table is served through TCRdb, limited to in-frame sequences with V and J called. Missing clones are a known gap in these copies; in checked studies unresolved V genes cover under half, and the rest lacks a known reason. This sample comprises under 25,000 clones, about two thirds of them detected only once. The ten largest clones capture roughly 0.66% of the sample. The source material was spleen. Every receptor here comes from a female BALB/c mouse in good health. The MHC haplotype carried by mice of this strain is H2-d.

Only one count was recorded for this clone. Genes and germline come from the mouse. The read comes to an end 1 residue before the CDR3 does, leaving the germline J gene to fill in the end. The chain links TRBV31 to TRBJ2-3, with D perhaps given as TRBD1 or TRBD2 (5 bases each). The CDR3 is 16 amino acids. Germline lookup yields CDR1 GKSSPN and CDR2 SITVG. The V end lost 0 bases, the J end lost 0 bases, and 13 bases lay between the germline ends. The covered CDR3 bases are TGTGCCTGGAGTCTAGTAGTCGGGGCTAGTGCAGAAACGCTGTAT. As protein: CAWSLVVGASAETLY. The entire CDR3 protein is CAWSLVVGASAETLYF.

With regard to this clone: Mouse germline and gene names are used. The missing CDR3 end, 1 residue past where the read stops, is filled in from the germline J gene. The chain recombines TRBV14 with TRBJ2-1, with D possibly matching TRBD1 (5 bases). The V end lost 4 bases, the J end lost 1 base, and 9 bases lay between the germline ends. CDR1 SGHDT and CDR2 FRDEAV come from the germline V gene. The CDR3 is made up of 14 amino acids. The CDR3 loop is CASSMTENYAEQFF. The sequenced part of the CDR3 DNA is TGTGCCAGCAGTATGACAGAGAACTATGCTGAGCAGTTC.

Points on this clone: Genes here carry mouse names. The CDR3 end is not reached by the read, which stops 1 residue before it; the germline J gene fills it in. This chain connects TRBV13-2 to TRBJ2-1; either TRBD1 or TRBD2 may fit D (5 bases each). The CDR3 extends over 13 amino acids. V lost 3 bases to trimming and J lost 3 bases, with 7 bases between them. Germline V CDR1 and CDR2: NNHNN, SYGAGS (reference sequence). The CDR3 DNA, read in part, is TGTGCCAGCGGTGGGGGCCCCTATGCTGAGCAGTTC. Amino acids: CASGGGPYAEQF. The full CDR3 protein reads CASGGGPYAEQFF.

This clone was recorded a few times. Gene names are the mouse ones. The read halts 1 residue ahead of the CDR3 end, with the missing end drawn from the germline J gene. The chain links TRBV13-1 to TRBJ2-7; D is possibly TRBD1 (6 bases). V gave up 2 bases and J gave up 6 bases, with 9 bases separating them. This CDR3 spans 12 amino acids. Germline-derived CDR1 and CDR2 are NSHNY and SYGAGN. Partial CDR3 DNA: TGTGCCAGCAGTGACTCAGGGGTTGAACAGTAC. Translation gives CASSDSGVEQY. The CDR3 in its entirety is CASSDSGVEQYF.

This clone was counted a few times. Gene names and germline refer to mouse. The sequence runs out 1 residue before the end of the CDR3; the remainder is reconstructed from the germline J gene. This chain connects TRBV13-2 to TRBJ2-2, with 12 bases fitting TRBD2. After removal of 3 bases from V and 2 bases from J, the junction contained 5 bases not matched to a gene. The length of the CDR3 is 17 residues. The germline V gene encodes CDR1 NNHNN and CDR2 SYGAGS (reference sequence). The CDR3 DNA, read in part, is TGTGCCAGCGGTGGCGACTGGGGGGGCGAGAACACCGGGCAGCTCTAC. This sequence encodes CASGGDWGGENTGQLY. The entire CDR3 reads CASGGDWGGENTGQLYF.